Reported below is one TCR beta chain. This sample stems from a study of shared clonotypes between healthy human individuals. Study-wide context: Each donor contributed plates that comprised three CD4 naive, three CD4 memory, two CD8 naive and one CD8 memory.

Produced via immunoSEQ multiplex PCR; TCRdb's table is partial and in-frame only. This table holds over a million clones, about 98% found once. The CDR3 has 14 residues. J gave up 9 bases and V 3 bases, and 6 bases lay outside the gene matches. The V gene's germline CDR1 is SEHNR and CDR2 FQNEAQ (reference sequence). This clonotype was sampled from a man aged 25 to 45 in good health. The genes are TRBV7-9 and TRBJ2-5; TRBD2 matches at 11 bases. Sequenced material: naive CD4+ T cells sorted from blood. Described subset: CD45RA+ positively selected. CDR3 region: CASSFETSGAAQYF. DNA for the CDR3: TGTGCCAGCAGCTTTGAGACTAGCGGGGCGGCCCAGTACTTC. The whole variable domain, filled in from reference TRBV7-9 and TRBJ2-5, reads DTGVSQNPRHKITKRGQNVTFRCDPISEHNRLYWYRQTLGQGPEFLTYFQNEAQLEKSRLLSDRFSAERPKGSFSTLEIQRTEQGDSAMYLCASSFETSGAAQYFGPGTRLLVL.